The 14 T cell receptor beta chains in this list originate from one sample, sequenced in a study of response to subunit inactivated influenza vaccine. TCRdb fed the RT-PCR reads into MiXCR, producing one record per CDR3 protein. The sample has roughly 790,000 distinct CDR3 sequences, approximately 21% seen once. The sample was PBMCs from blood, taken about 5 days after vaccination. The receptors were sampled from a man in his fifties who received an inactivated influenza vaccine.

The gene calls are TRBV4-2 and TRBJ1-4, with D unclear. Germline values: CDR1 LGHNA, CDR2 YNFKEQ. CDR3 length equals 17 residues. Between the trimmed V and J ends, which lost 1 base and 0 bases, there was a span of 12 bases. Here the CDR3 reads CASSQVEPGSTNEKLFF. The DNA for the CDR3 is TGTGCCAGCAGCCAAGTAGAACCAGGATCAACTAATGAAAAACTGTTTTTT.

This clonotype was counted ten times or more. The chain couples TRBV4-1 to TRBJ2-3; D is ambiguous. Per germline, CDR1 MGHRA and CDR2 YSYEKL. V was pared by 1 base and J by 4 bases, with 9 bases between. CDR3 length: 14 amino acids. The CDR3 DNA reads as TGCGCCAGCAGCCAAGTGGGTAACGCAGATACGCAGTATTTT. As protein: CASSQVGNADTQYF.

A few counts support this clonotype. The J gene is TRBJ1-6, the V gene TRBV7-9; a possible D gene is TRBD1 (5 bases). Trimming removed 5 bases from V and 6 bases from J, with 11 bases in between. In germline, CDR1 is SEHNR, CDR2 FQNEAQ (reference sequence). CDR3 length: 14 amino acids. The CDR3 coding sequence is TGTGCCAGCAGCACGGGACCCGTTAATTCACCCCTCCACTTT. This translates into CASSTGPVNSPLHF.

This clonotype was picked up a small number of times. J is TRBJ2-7 and V is TRBV5-8, with TRBD2 matching over 10 bases. Looked up from germline, CDR1 is SGHTS and CDR2 is YDEGEE. V shed 0 bases and J 2 bases; nucleotides not matched to a gene: 8. CDR3 size: 17 residues. The CDR3 is CASSLVVTSGEPYEQYF. The CDR3 DNA sequence: TGTGCCAGCAGCTTGGTTGTTACTAGCGGGGAACCCTACGAGCAGTACTTC.

The V and J genes are TRBV25-1 and TRBJ1-6; no definite D call. The CDR3 has 15 residues. Between the trimmed V and J ends, which lost 4 bases and 0 bases, there was a span of 7 bases. In germline, CDR1 is MGHDK, CDR2 SYGVNS. CDR3 loop: CASSASGSYNSPLHF. In DNA form, the CDR3 reads TGTGCCAGCAGTGCTAGCGGCTCCTATAATTCACCCCTCCACTTT. The full variable domain, completed using reference TRBV25-1 and TRBJ1-6, is EADIYQTPRYLVIGTGKKITLECSQTMGHDKMYWYQQDPGMELHLIHYSYGVNSTEKGDLSSESTVSRIRTEHFPLTLESARPSHTSQYLCASSASGSYNSPLHFGNGTRLTVT.

This clonotype was recorded a few times. The chain joins TRBV20-1 to TRBJ1-1; D may be TRBD1 (6 bases). This CDR3 has 13 amino acids. V lost 4 bases, J lost 4 bases, and 13 bases lay in between. The V gene's germline CDR1 is DFQATT and CDR2 SNEGSKA (reference sequence). The CDR3 here is CSAKQGFSTEAFF. CDR3 DNA: TGCAGTGCTAAGCAGGGGTTCAGCACTGAAGCTTTCTTT.

The chain has TRBV25-1 and TRBJ1-6, with no clear D. Germline CDR1 and CDR2: MGHDK and SYGVNS. V lost 7 bases and J lost 7, with 8 bases in between. This CDR3 contains 12 residues. The CDR3 nucleotides read TGTGCCAGCAAGACATCGAATTCACCCCTCCACTTT. Translated, it gives CASKTSNSPLHF.

This rearrangement joins TRBV18 to TRBJ2-7, with a possible D match to TRBD1 (6 bases). The CDR3 is 16 residues long. V lost 2 bases and J lost 6, with 20 bases in between. From germline, CDR1 is KGHSH and CDR2 LQKENI. CDR3 in DNA: TGTGCCAGCTCACCAAACCTCGGGACAAGGGTGGTCGAGCAGTACTTC. It specifies CASSPNLGTRVVEQYF.

The V gene is TRBV20-1, the J gene TRBJ2-7; D not certain. Per germline, CDR1 DFQATT and CDR2 SNEGSKA (reference sequence). The CDR3 is 15 residues long. With 1 base removed from V and 3 bases from J, the gap between germline ends came to 16 bases. CDR3 sequence reads: CSARGRLQVLYEQYF. DNA for the CDR3: TGCAGTGCTAGAGGTCGGCTCCAGGTGCTCTACGAGCAGTACTTC.

Only a few counts were recorded for this clonotype. V and J are TRBV10-3 and TRBJ1-3; D gene uncertain. V was pared by 5 bases and J by 2 bases, with 10 bases between. Germline CDR1 reads ENHRY; CDR2 reads SYGVKD. The CDR3 is 14 residues long. The CDR3 here is CAISHTVPGNTIYF. The CDR3 DNA reads TGTGCCATCAGTCACACGGTCCCTGGAAACACCATATATTTT.

This clonotype was observed a handful of times. V is TRBV7-9 and J is TRBJ1-1; possibly TRBD1 for D (5 bases). V lost 0 bases and J lost 5, with 13 bases in between. CDR3 length: 15 residues. Germline CDR1 is SEHNR and CDR2 is FQNEAQ (reference sequence). The chain's CDR3 is CASSLANRWGTEAFF. As DNA, the CDR3 is TGTGCCAGCAGCTTAGCGAACAGGTGGGGAACTGAAGCTTTCTTT.

This clonotype was picked up many times. The V call is TRBV27, the J call TRBJ2-3, with D possibly matching TRBD1 (6 bases). Trimming removed 4 bases from V and 0 bases from J, with 20 bases in between. From germline, CDR1 is MNHEY and CDR2 SMNVEV (reference sequence). The CDR3 spans 18 residues. CDR3 in DNA: TGTGCCAGCAGTTCATCGATCGGACAGACCCGAAGCACAGATACGCAGTATTTT. Its protein is CASSSSIGQTRSTDTQYF.

This clonotype was observed a handful of times. The rearrangement joins TRBV7-2 to TRBJ2-5, with a tentative D call TRBD1 (6 bases). Trimming removed 1 base at V and 5 bases at J, with 11 bases between. In germline, CDR1 is SGHTA, CDR2 FQGNSA. There are 14 residues in the CDR3. The CDR3 reads CASSLDYTGETQYF. In DNA form, the CDR3 reads TGTGCCAGCAGCTTAGACTACACAGGGGAGACCCAGTACTTC.

This clonotype was observed a handful of times. CDR3 region: CASSLTPREQFF. CDR3 DNA sequence: TGTGCCAGCTCACTTACGCCCCGTGAGCAGTTCTTC. The chain recombines TRBV18 with TRBJ2-1; D gene uncertain. V lost 4 bases and J 9 bases, leaving 10 bases between the germline ends. This CDR3 has 12 amino acids. Germline V gene data show CDR1 as KGHSH and CDR2 as LQKENI.